The 29 T cell receptor beta chains given below trace back to one sample, sequenced in a study of Ad26.COV2.S vaccination and SARS-CoV-2 variants. The treatment here: roughly 18 received Ad26.COV2.S at low or high dose, single or two shots; 5 received placebo; per-sample allocation not given. Sampling occurred on day 63 after the first vaccine or placebo injection. Assay used: immunoSEQ multiplex PCR; TCRdb lists only in-frame clones, some missing. The sample includes roughly 500,000 clones, roughly 87% of them seen just once. Material: peripheral blood, obtained in a trial of Ad26.COV2.S vaccine versus placebo. Receptor source: a person aged 18-60 years who received the Ad26.COV2.S COVID-19 vaccine or a placebo.

This clone was detected only a few times. The J gene is TRBJ1-3, the V gene TRBV12-3 or TRBV12-4, with D uncertain. The V and J ends lost 3 bases and 3 bases respectively, with 3 bases between them. This CDR3 has 12 residues. CDR3 sequence reads: CASSFFGNTIYF. The CDR3 bases are TGTGCCAGCAGTTTTTTTGGAAACACCATATATTTT.

This clone has only a few counts. The chain is built from TRBV9 and TRBJ2-2; 8 bases are shared with TRBD1. The CDR3 runs 15 residues. Germline V gene sequence: CDR1 SGDLS, CDR2 YYNGEE. V lost 0 bases and J lost 6; bases outside the gene matches: 4. Written as DNA, the CDR3 is TGTGCCAGCAGCGTAGTCGCGGGACAGGCCGGGGAGCTGTTTTTT. Translation: CASSVVAGQAGELFF.

The gene calls are TRBV7-8 and TRBJ1-1; unclear D gene. CDR3 length: 14 amino acids. Germline V gene data show CDR1 as SGHVS and CDR2 as FQNEAQ. V lost 0 bases and J lost 6, with 11 bases in between. As DNA, the CDR3 is TGTGCCAGCAGCTTAGCCGGTCCGAGCCCTGAAGCTTTCTTT. This codes for CASSLAGPSPEAFF. The variable domain in full, with the rest retrieved from reference TRBV7-8 and TRBJ1-1, is GAGVSQSPRYKVAKRGQDVALRCDPISGHVSLFWYQQALGQGPEFLTYFQNEAQLDKSGLPSDRFFAERPEGSVSTLKIQRTQQEDSAVYLCASSLAGPSPEAFFGQGTRLTVV.

V and J are TRBV29-1 and TRBJ2-2, with D unresolved. There are 13 residues in the CDR3. V shed 6 bases and J shed 6 bases, with 14 bases lying between them. From germline, CDR1 is SQVTM and CDR2 ANQGSEA. The CDR3 is CSVGLLGAGELFF. The CDR3 bases are TGCAGCGTCGGTCTGCTAGGCGCCGGGGAGCTGTTTTTT.

The genes are TRBV9 and TRBJ2-7; 7 positions agree with TRBD2. Germline lookup yields CDR1 SGDLS and CDR2 YYNGEE. The CDR3 runs 17 residues. The junction had 14 bases not matched to a gene; V was cut back by 3 bases and J by 2 bases. CDR3 sequence: CASSERPGVAGPYEQYF. CDR3 nucleotides: TGTGCCAGCAGCGAGCGCCCTGGGGTAGCGGGTCCCTACGAGCAGTACTTC.

This chain joins TRBV6-4 and TRBJ1-5, with D tentatively TRBD1 (5 bases). From germline, CDR1 is MRHNA and CDR2 SNTAGT. V lost 6 bases and J lost 6, with 24 bases in between. The CDR3 spans 17 residues. The CDR3 coding sequence is TGTGCCAGCAGGGTCCCCGGGGGGACCGAGGTGAGTCAGCCCCAGCATTTT. Encoded protein: CASRVPGGTEVSQPQHF.

This clone has a handful of counts. The genes are TRBV6-5 and TRBJ1-1; TRBD1 agrees at 8 bases. After removal of 7 bases from V and 4 bases from J, the junction contained 5 bases not matched to a gene. Germline V gives CDR1 MNHEY, CDR2 SVGAGI. The CDR3 totals 13 residues. The DNA for the CDR3 is TGTGCCAGCATAAGACAGGGGAGCACTGAAGCTTTCTTT. This codes for CASIRQGSTEAFF.

The chain joins TRBV6-5 to TRBJ2-4, with TRBD2 matching 11 bases. There are 15 residues in the CDR3. CDR1 MNHEY and CDR2 SVGAGI come from the germline V gene. J gave up 12 bases and V 0 bases, and 7 bases lay outside the gene matches. In DNA, the CDR3 is TGTGCCAGCAGTTACTCGATCGGACTAGCGGGTACTCAGTACTTC. The encoded protein is CASSYSIGLAGTQYF.

The chain combines TRBV9 with TRBJ2-1; 11 bases fit TRBD2. The CDR3 has 17 amino acids. Germline values: CDR1 SGDLS, CDR2 YYNGEE. The V segment lost 0 bases and the J segment 5 bases; nucleotides outside the gene matches: 7. The CDR3 protein is CASSVDIAGGINNEQFF. As DNA, the CDR3 is TGTGCCAGCAGCGTAGATATAGCGGGAGGGATAAACAATGAGCAGTTCTTC.

V gene TRBV5-6 combines with J gene TRBJ2-1, with 14 bases fitting TRBD2. This CDR3 has 18 residues. Trimming cost V 7 bases and J 0 bases; bases outside gene matches: 9. Germline V gives CDR1 SGHDT, CDR2 YYEEEE. The CDR3 protein is CASHRPGTSGSSYNEQFF. CDR3 nucleotide sequence: TGTGCCAGCCACAGACCCGGGACTAGCGGGAGCTCCTACAATGAGCAGTTCTTC.

The CDR3 sequence is CASTPGQGARYEQYF. The DNA for the CDR3 is TGTGCCAGCACGCCGGGACAGGGGGCGCGGTACGAGCAGTACTTC. The chain carries TRBV6-6 and TRBJ2-7, with 12 bases identical to TRBD1. The CDR3 totals 15 residues. After removal of 7 bases from V and 4 bases from J, the junction contained 8 bases not matched to a gene. Germline V gene sequence: CDR1 MNHNY, CDR2 SVGAGI (reference sequence).

This clone was counted once. V and J are TRBV28 and TRBJ1-5; TRBD1 matches at 9 bases. The germline V gene has CDR1 MDHEN and CDR2 SYDVKM. V lost 5 bases, J lost 0 bases, and 5 bases stayed unmatched. The CDR3 has 16 amino acids. CDR3 region: CASSRGTGSSNQPQHF. The CDR3 DNA reads TGTGCCAGCAGTCGCGGGACAGGGTCTAGCAATCAGCCCCAGCATTTT. The full variable domain, in which reference TRBV28 and TRBJ1-5 provide the parts outside the CDR3, is DVKVTQSSRYLVKRTGEKVFLECVQDMDHENMFWYRQDPGLGLRLIYFSYDVKMKEKGDIPEGYSVSREKKERFSLILESASTNQTSMYLCASSRGTGSSNQPQHFGDGTRLSIL.

This chain connects TRBV7-2 to TRBJ1-2, with unresolved D. CDR3 length equals 12 residues. The V end was cut by 0 bases, the J end by 8 bases, with 7 bases between. The germline V gene encodes CDR1 SGHTA and CDR2 FQGNSA. The CDR3 region is CASSLALGGYTF. The CDR3 DNA follows: TGTGCCAGCAGCTTAGCGTTGGGCGGCTACACCTTC. Full variable domain (outside the CDR3, taken from reference TRBV7-2 and TRBJ1-2): GAGVSQSPSNKVTEKGKDVELRCDPISGHTALYWYRQSLGQGLEFLIYFQGNSAPDKSGLPSDRFSAERTGGSVSTLTIQRTQQEDSAVYLCASSLALGGYTFGSGTRLTVV.

The chain recombines TRBV14 with TRBJ1-3, with D maybe TRBD1 (5 bases). From germline, CDR1 is SGHDN and CDR2 FVKESK. CDR3 length: 15 residues. V was trimmed by 4 bases and J by 0 bases, leaving 10 bases between them. The CDR3 protein is CASSPRDFSGNTIYF. The DNA of the CDR3 is TGTGCCAGCAGCCCACGGGACTTCTCTGGAAACACCATATATTTT.

V gene TRBV7-2 combines with J gene TRBJ2-7; D is undetermined. This CDR3 comprises 13 residues. Germline loops: CDR1 SGHTA, CDR2 FQGNSA. V was trimmed by 2 bases and J by 2 bases, leaving 7 bases between them. The CDR3 nucleotides are TGTGCCAGCAGCTTAAAACGGCCCTACGAGCAGTACTTC. Protein: CASSLKRPYEQYF.

The chain is built from TRBV30 and TRBJ2-2; no reliable D call. CDR3 length: 13 residues. Germline lookup yields CDR1 GTSNPN and CDR2 SVGIG (reference sequence). Trimming took off 3 bases at V and 1 base at J, with 6 bases between the two ends. The CDR3 DNA is TGTGCCTGGAGGCTAGGGAACACCGGGGAGCTGTTTTTT. It is translated as CAWRLGNTGELFF. Full variable domain (outside the CDR3, taken from reference TRBV30 and TRBJ2-2): SQTIHQWPATLVQPVGSPLSLECTVEGTSNPNLYWYRQAAGRGLQLLFYSVGIGQISSEVPQNLSASRPQDRQFILSSKKLLLSDSGFYLCAWRLGNTGELFFGEGSRLTVL.

Here the CDR3 DNA reads TGTGCCTGGAGTGTATGGGGTGGGAACACTGAAGCTTTCTTT. It yields the protein CAWSVWGGNTEAFF. The J gene is TRBJ1-1, the V gene TRBV30, with unresolved D. Trimming left V 0 bases short and J 1 base short, with 9 bases between. The CDR3 loop spans 14 amino acids. Germline loops: CDR1 GTSNPN, CDR2 SVGIG (reference sequence).

This chain links TRBV10-3 with TRBJ2-1; either TRBD1 or TRBD2 may supply D (5 bases each). V gave up 5 bases and J gave up 9 bases, with 11 bases separating them. Germline V gene sequence: CDR1 ENHRY, CDR2 SYGVKD. The CDR3 contains 12 residues. CDR3 sequence (DNA): TGTGCCATCAGTTCCGGGACGTCTGAGCAGTTCTTC. Translating it yields CAISSGTSEQFF.

The chain has TRBV12-3 or TRBV12-4 and TRBJ2-7; D not resolved. V dropped 5 bases and J dropped 4 bases, with 6 bases sitting between them. There are 11 residues in the CDR3. The CDR3 sequence: CASSGLYEQYF. The DNA for the CDR3 is TGTGCCAGCAGTGGGTTGTACGAGCAGTACTTC.

This chain joins TRBV11-1 and TRBJ2-5, with TRBD2 matching over 11 bases. There are 15 residues in the CDR3. Germline CDR1 SGHAT, CDR2 FQDESV (reference sequence). The ends lost 5 bases at V and 4 bases at J; junction bases unmatched: 6. The CDR3 reads CASSRTSGSGETQYF. DNA for the CDR3: TGTGCCAGCAGCAGAACTAGCGGGAGTGGAGAGACCCAGTACTTC.

V usage is TRBV6-6 and J usage is TRBJ2-7, with TRBD2 matching 10 bases. Germline V gives CDR1 MNHNY, CDR2 SVGAGI (reference sequence). With V trimmed by 7 bases and J by 2 bases, 5 bases remained unmatched. CDR3 length: 14 amino acids. The CDR3: CASTKREGPYEQYF. The CDR3 DNA follows: TGTGCCAGCACCAAGCGGGAGGGCCCCTACGAGCAGTACTTC.

This clone came up many times. This chain links TRBV7-8 with TRBJ2-1; 7 bases align to TRBD2. Germline CDR1 reads SGHVS; CDR2 reads FQNEAQ. This CDR3 has 17 residues. V lost 1 base and J lost 6; bases outside the gene matches: 12. The CDR3 loop reads CASSLGGGLQFRNEQFF. For the CDR3, the DNA is TGTGCCAGCAGCTTAGGGGGGGGACTACAGTTTCGCAATGAGCAGTTCTTC.

This chain links TRBV28 with TRBJ2-7; D gene unclear. The CDR3 spans 11 residues. Trimming shortened V by 5 bases and J by 4 bases, and 6 bases separated the two germline ends. From germline, CDR1 is MDHEN and CDR2 SYDVKM. DNA for the CDR3: TGTGCCAGCAGTCCCAAATACGAGCAGTACTTC. It codes for CASSPKYEQYF.

This rearrangement joins TRBV28 to TRBJ1-5, with D hard to call. The CDR3 contains 14 residues. Germline V gene lookup returns CDR1 MDHEN and CDR2 SYDVKM. Trimming took off 6 bases at V and 6 bases at J, with 15 bases between the two ends. The DNA of the CDR3 is TGTGCCAGCAGACCCCCTGGGGTATTTCAGCCCCAGCATTTT. Protein product: CASRPPGVFQPQHF.

This rearrangement joins TRBV27 to TRBJ2-3; D uncertain. Deletions cut 5 bases from V and 0 bases from J, with 6 bases between. Germline CDR1 and CDR2: MNHEY and SMNVEV (reference sequence). The CDR3 extends over 13 amino acids. CDR3 region: CASSIGSTDTQYF. The CDR3 DNA sequence: TGTGCCAGCAGTATTGGGAGCACAGATACGCAGTATTTT.

In DNA, the CDR3 is TGTGCCAGCAGGGCGGGGGGTTCAGGAGAGACCCAGTACTTC. Its translation: CASRAGGSGETQYF. The chain links TRBV27 to TRBJ2-5, with TRBD2 matching 8 bases. CDR3 length: 14 residues. CDR1 and CDR2 from the germline V gene are MNHEY and SMNVEV (reference sequence). V gave up 6 bases and J gave up 4 bases; unmatched junction bases: 7.

This chain joins TRBV5-6 and TRBJ2-7; D might be TRBD2 (6 bases). V lost 4 bases and J lost 0, with 20 bases in between. Germline V lookup: CDR1 SGHDT, CDR2 YYEEEE. There are 17 residues in the CDR3. This CDR3 reads CASSRVGVGGSSYEQYF. The CDR3, as DNA: TGTGCCAGCAGCCGAGTTGGGGTGGGGGGTTCCTCCTACGAGCAGTACTTC.

V is TRBV6-5 and J is TRBJ2-7; 7 nucleotides match TRBD1. There are 14 residues in the CDR3. Trimming took 7 bases from V and 3 from J; bases not matched to a gene: 9. Germline V gene lookup returns CDR1 MNHEY and CDR2 SVGAGI. CDR3: CASTQGDSRYEQYF. The CDR3, as DNA: TGTGCCAGCACCCAGGGGGACAGCCGCTACGAGCAGTACTTC.

The chain has TRBV29-1 and TRBJ1-1, with 8 bases fitting TRBD1. V was pared by 6 bases and J by 4 bases, with 10 bases of the junction left unmatched. CDR3 length equals 14 residues. Germline CDR1 is SQVTM and CDR2 is ANQGSEA. Written as DNA, the CDR3 is TGCAGCGTGAATGCGGACAGGGCCCCCACTGAAGCTTTCTTT. This encodes CSVNADRAPTEAFF.